One and the same sample provided the 3 T cell receptor beta chains below, sequenced in a study of shared clonotypes between healthy human individuals. Repertoires were generated with immunoSEQ multiplex PCR, while TCRdb's copy carries only in-frame clones and drops some. The sample carries roughly 2,300,000 clones, just under 95% recorded once. Source material: naive CD4+ T cells from PBMCs. The subset denotes: CD45RA+ positively selected. The receptor source for this set is a man aged 18 to 30 in good health. Some clones in this sample may be carry-over from other donors' samples.

This chain connects TRBV11-2 to TRBJ2-3; the match to TRBD1 covers 8 bases. The CDR3 contains 16 residues. V gave up 5 bases and J gave up 2 bases; unmatched junction bases: 9. Germline V gene data show CDR1 as SGHAT and CDR2 as FQNNGV. The DNA for the CDR3 is TGTGCCAGCAGCCGGTGGGCGGGACAGGTCACAGATACGCAGTATTTT. It is translated as CASSRWAGQVTDTQYF.

The chain links TRBV21-1 to TRBJ2-5; no DNA check was done on the table's D call, TRBD1. TRBV21-1 is flagged as a pseudogene. This CDR3 contains 17 residues. The CDR3 DNA reads as TGTGCCAGCAGCAAAGCGCTGACAGACGAAGAGATAGAGACCCAGTACTTC. It translates to CASSKALTDEEIETQYF.

V and J are TRBV27 and TRBJ2-7, with 9 positions matching TRBD2. The CDR3 totals 17 residues. CDR1 is MNHEY, CDR2 SMNVEV, per germline (reference sequence). The trim removed 4 bases at V and 4 bases at J, leaving 14 bases unmatched. The CDR3 sequence: CASSSLNLAGEGYEQYF. The CDR3 nucleotides read TGTGCCAGCAGTTCCCTCAACTTAGCGGGAGAGGGGTACGAGCAGTACTTC.